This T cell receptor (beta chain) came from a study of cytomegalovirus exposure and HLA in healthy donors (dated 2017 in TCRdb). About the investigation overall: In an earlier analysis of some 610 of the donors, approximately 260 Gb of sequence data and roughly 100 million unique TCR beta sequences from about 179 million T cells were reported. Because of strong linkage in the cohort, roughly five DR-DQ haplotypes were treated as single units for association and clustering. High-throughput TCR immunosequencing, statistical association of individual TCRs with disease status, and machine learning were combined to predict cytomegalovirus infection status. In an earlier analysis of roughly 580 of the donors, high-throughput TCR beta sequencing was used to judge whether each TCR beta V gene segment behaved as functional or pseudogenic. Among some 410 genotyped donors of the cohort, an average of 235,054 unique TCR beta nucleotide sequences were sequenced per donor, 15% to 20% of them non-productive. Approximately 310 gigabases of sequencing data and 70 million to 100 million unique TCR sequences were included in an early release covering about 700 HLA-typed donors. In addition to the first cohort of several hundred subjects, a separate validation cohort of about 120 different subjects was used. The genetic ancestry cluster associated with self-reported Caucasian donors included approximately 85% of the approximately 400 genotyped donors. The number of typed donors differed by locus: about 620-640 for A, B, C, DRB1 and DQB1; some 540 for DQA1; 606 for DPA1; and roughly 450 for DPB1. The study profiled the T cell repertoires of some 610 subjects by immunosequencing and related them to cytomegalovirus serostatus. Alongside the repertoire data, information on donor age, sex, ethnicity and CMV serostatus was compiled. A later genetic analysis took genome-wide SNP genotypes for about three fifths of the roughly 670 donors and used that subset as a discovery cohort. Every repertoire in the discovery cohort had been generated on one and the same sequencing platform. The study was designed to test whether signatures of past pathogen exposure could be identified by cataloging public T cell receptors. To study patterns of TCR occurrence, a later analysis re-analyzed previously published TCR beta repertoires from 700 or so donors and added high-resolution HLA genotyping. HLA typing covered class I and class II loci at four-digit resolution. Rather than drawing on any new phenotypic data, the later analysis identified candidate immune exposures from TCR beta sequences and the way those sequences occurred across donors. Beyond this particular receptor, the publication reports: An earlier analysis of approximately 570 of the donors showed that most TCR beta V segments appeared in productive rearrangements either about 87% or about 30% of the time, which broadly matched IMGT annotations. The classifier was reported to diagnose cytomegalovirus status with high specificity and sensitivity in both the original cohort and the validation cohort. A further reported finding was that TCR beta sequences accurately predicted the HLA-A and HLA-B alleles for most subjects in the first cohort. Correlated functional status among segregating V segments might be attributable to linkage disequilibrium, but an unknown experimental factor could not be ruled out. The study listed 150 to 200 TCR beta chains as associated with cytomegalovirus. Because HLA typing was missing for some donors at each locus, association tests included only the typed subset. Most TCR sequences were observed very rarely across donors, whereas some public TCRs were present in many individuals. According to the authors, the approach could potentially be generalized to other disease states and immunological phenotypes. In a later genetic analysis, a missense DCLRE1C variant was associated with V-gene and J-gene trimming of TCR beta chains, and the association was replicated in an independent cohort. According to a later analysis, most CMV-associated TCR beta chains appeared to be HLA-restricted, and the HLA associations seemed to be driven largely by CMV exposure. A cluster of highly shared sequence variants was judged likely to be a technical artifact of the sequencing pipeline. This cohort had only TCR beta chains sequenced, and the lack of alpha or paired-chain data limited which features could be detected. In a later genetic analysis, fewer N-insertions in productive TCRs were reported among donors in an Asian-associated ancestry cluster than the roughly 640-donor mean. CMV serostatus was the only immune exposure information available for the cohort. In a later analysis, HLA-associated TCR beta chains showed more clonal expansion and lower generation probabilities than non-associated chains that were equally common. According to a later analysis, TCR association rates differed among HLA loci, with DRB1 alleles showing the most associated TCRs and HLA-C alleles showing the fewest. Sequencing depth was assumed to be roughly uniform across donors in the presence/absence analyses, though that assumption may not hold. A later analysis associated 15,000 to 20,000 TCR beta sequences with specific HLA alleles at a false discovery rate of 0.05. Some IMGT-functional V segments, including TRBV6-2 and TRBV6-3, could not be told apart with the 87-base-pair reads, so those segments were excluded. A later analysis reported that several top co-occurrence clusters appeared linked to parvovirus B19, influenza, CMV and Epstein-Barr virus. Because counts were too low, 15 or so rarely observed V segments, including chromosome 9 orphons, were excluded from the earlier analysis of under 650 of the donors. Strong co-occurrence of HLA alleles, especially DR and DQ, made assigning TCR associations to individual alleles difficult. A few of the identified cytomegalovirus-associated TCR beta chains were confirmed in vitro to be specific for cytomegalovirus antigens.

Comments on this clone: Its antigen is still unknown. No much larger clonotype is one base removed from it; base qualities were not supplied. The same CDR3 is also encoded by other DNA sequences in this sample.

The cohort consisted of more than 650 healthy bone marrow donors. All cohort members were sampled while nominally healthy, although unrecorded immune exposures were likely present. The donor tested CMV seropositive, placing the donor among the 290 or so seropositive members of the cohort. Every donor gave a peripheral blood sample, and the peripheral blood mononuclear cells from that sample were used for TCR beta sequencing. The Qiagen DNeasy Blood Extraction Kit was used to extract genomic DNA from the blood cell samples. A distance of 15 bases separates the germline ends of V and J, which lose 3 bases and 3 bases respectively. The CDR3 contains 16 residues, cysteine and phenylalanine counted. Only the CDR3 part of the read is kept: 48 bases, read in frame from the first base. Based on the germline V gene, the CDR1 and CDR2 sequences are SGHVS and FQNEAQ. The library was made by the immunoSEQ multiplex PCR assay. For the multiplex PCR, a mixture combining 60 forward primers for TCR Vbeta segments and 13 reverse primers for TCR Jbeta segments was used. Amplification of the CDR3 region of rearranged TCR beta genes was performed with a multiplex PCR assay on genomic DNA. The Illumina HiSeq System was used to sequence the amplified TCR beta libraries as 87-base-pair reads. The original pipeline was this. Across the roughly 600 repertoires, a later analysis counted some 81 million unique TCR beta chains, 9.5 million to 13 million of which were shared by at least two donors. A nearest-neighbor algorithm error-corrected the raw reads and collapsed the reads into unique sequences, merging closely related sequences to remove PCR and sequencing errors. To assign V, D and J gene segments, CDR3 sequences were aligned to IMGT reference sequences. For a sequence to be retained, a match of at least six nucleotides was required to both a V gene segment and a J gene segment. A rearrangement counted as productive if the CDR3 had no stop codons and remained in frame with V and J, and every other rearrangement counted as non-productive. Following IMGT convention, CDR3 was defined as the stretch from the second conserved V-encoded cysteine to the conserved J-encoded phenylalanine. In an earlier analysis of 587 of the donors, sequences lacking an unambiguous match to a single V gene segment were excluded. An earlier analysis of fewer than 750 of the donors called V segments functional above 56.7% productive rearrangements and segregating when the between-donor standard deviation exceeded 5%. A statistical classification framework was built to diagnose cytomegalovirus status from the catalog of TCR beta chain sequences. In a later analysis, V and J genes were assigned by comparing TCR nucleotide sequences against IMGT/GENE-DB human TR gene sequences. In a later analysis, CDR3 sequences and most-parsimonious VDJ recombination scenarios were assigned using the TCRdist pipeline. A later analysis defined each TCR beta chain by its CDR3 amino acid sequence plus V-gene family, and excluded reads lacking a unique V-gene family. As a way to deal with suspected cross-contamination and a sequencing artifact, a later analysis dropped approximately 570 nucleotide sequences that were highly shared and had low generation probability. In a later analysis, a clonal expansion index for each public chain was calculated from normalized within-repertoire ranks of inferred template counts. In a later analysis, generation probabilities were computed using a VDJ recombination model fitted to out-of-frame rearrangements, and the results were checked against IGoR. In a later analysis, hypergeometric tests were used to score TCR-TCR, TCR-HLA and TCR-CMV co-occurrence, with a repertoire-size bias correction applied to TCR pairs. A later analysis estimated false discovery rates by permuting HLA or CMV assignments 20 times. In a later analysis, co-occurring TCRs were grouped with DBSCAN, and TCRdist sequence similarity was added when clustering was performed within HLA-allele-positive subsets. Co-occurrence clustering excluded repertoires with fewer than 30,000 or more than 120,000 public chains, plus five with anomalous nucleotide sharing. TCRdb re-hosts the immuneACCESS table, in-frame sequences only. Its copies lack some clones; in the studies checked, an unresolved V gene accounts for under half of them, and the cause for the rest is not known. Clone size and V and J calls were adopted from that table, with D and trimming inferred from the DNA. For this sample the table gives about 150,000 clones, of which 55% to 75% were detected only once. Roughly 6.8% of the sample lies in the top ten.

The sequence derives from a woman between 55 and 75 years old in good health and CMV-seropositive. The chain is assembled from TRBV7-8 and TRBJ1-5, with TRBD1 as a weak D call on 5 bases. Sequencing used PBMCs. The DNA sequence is TGTGCCAGCAGCTTCCGCTCTACAGGAAACAATCAGCCCCAGCATTTT. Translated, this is CASSFRSTGNNQPQHF.